This passage covers 6 T cell receptor beta chains from one sample sequenced in a study of T cells in pancreatic ductal adenocarcinoma. Method: immunoSEQ multiplex PCR; TCRdb's copy keeps in-frame clones and lacks some. Among over 85,000 clones listed, about 96% were seen once. The selected patients with pancreatic ductal adenocarcinoma had surgery but no neoadjuvant therapy. Sample: PBMCs. The receptor set was obtained from a human donor with pancreatic ductal adenocarcinoma.

V usage is TRBV4-1 and J usage is TRBJ2-3; D possibly corresponds to TRBD1 (6 bases). Germline V CDR1 and CDR2: MGHRA, YSYEKL. The CDR3 length is 14 residues. V lost 2 bases and J 9 bases, leaving 15 bases between the germline ends. The CDR3 protein is CASSQTGTAPTQYF. In DNA form, the CDR3 reads TGCGCCAGCAGCCAAACAGGGACCGCACCCACGCAGTATTTT.

V and J are TRBV5-6 and TRBJ2-2; D is possibly TRBD2 (5 bases). V dropped 9 bases and J dropped 1 base, with 19 bases sitting between them. CDR1 SGHDT and CDR2 YYEEEE come from the germline V gene. CDR3 length: 16 amino acids. The CDR3: CATSMLPGLNTGELFF. The CDR3 nucleotides are TGTGCCACCAGTATGCTGCCGGGATTGAACACCGGGGAGCTGTTTTTT.

V usage is TRBV11-1 and J usage is TRBJ2-4; TRBD1 aligns across 8 bases. Per germline, CDR1 SGHAT and CDR2 FQDESV (reference sequence). V gave up 5 bases and J gave up 7 bases; unmatched junction bases: 7. This CDR3 is 14 amino acids long. CDR3 nucleotide sequence: TGTGCCAGCAGCCTGGACAGGGATTGGAACATTCAGTACTTC. This sequence encodes CASSLDRDWNIQYF.

This chain uses TRBV7-9 with TRBJ2-1; 7 nucleotides align to TRBD2. J was trimmed by 4 bases and V by 2 bases; bases with no gene match: 5. Germline V gene sequence: CDR1 SEHNR, CDR2 FQNEAQ (reference sequence). The CDR3 totals 15 residues. The CDR3 spells CASSLTLAAYNEQFF. DNA for the CDR3: TGTGCCAGCAGCTTAACCCTAGCGGCATACAATGAGCAGTTCTTC.

This chain links TRBV9 with TRBJ2-1; TRBD2 aligns across 7 bases. V lost 1 base, J lost 4 bases, and 5 bases stayed unmatched. CDR3 length equals 15 residues. Germline loops: CDR1 SGDLS, CDR2 YYNGEE. The CDR3 protein is CASSVSGAGYNEQFF. CDR3 sequence (DNA): TGTGCCAGCAGCGTATCGGGAGCGGGGTACAATGAGCAGTTCTTC.

CDR3 sequence: CAISGILAGGEQYF. DNA of the CDR3: TGTGCCATCAGTGGTATACTAGCGGGAGGCGAGCAGTACTTC. This chain connects TRBV10-3 to TRBJ2-7; 12 bases map to TRBD2. The CDR3 is 14 amino acids. Trimming took 4 bases from V and 6 from J; bases not matched to a gene: 4. From germline, CDR1 is ENHRY and CDR2 SYGVKD.